Each of the 2 T cell receptor beta chains below was sequenced from the same sample in a study of T cell responses to AZD1222 COVID-19 vaccine. TCRdb's copy holds only in-frame clones and misses some; the assay was immunoSEQ multiplex PCR. The sample lists 150,000 or so clones, less than 90% occurring once. The sample was peripheral blood, taken on day 0 of MenACWY control vaccination. The receptors derive from an adult in good health.

The V call is TRBV7-8, the J call TRBJ1-5, with D unresolved. V was pared by 5 bases and J by 5 bases, with 13 bases between. Germline V gives CDR1 SGHVS, CDR2 FQNEAQ. This CDR3 comprises 14 residues. The CDR3 here is CASSVRVVDQPQHF. The CDR3 bases are TGTGCCAGCAGCGTAAGGGTTGTGGATCAGCCCCAGCATTTT.

The chain is built from TRBV6-2 or TRBV6-3 and TRBJ2-2, with D uncertain. This CDR3 is built from 12 residues. Trimming pared 0 bases from V and 6 bases from J, leaving 2 bases between. From germline, CDR1 is MNHEY and CDR2 SVGEGT. CDR3 sequence: CASSYSAGELFF. CDR3 DNA sequence: TGTGCCAGCAGTTACTCGGCCGGGGAGCTGTTTTTT.